This entry is about one T cell receptor (beta chain). No antigen is known for it. Its CDR3 holds 18 amino acids, cysteine through phenylalanine. DNA is not on record. In the germline V gene, CDR1 corresponds to SGHAT and CDR2 to FQNNGV. The sample belongs to a study of T cells expressing NK-cell markers (dated by TCRdb to about 2020). Background for the entire study: Eight or nine donors provided sorted CD3+CD56+NKG2C+, CD3+CD56+NKG2C- and CD3+CD56-NKG2C+ T-cell subsets, whose TCR beta-chain repertoires were profiled. The study sequenced eight donors, all healthy volunteers chosen at random: three men and five women. Among the eight sequenced donors, seven were HCMV-seropositive and one was HCMV-seronegative. The libraries were sequenced on Illumina HiSeq 2000/2500, MiSeq or NextSeq, producing 2 x 150 bp reads.

HCMV-specific IgG was detected in serum with a commercial ELISA kit to determine HCMV serostatus. Ficoll density gradient centrifugation was used to isolate peripheral blood mononuclear cells from blood. General study outcomes and caveats: For roughly six donors, the dominant CD3+CD56+NKG2C+ clonotypes were among the top 10 CD8+ clonotypes and accounted for about 1.0-7.5% of CD8+ T cells. Whether the expanded NKG2C-expressing T cell clones were specific for HCMV antigens was left unclear. Those dominant clonotypes were again the most abundant among CD3+CD56-NKG2C+ cells in a few donors, at about 28.3-60.1%.

Sequencing was carried out with an Illumina HiSeq 2000. 5'RACE template switching, by which a universal primer site and unique molecular identifiers were added, was used to make TCR beta cDNA libraries. Priming for cDNA synthesis came from the TCR beta constant segment, and two successive PCR amplification steps followed. The study's own analysis went as follows. MIGEC handled demultiplexing of the reads and grouping by UMI, while MiTCR was used to assemble and quantify clonotypes. To exclude erroneous sequences, any TCR cDNA sequence not supported by at least two reads was discarded. The tcR package was used for downstream repertoire analysis, with clonotypes matched between fractions based on CDR3 nucleotide sequence plus V segment. Antigen specificity was annotated against VDJdb with VDJmatch, allowing one amino acid substitution in CDR3. Following reprocessing of the reads by TCRdb, the data hold one row per CDR3 protein sequence and no DNA is available. TCRdb's processing, not the authors' own work, is the source of the V and J calls. The sample's table covers fewer than 550,000 distinct CDR3 sequences. In total, the top ten clones hold over 1.1% of the sample.

Material: blood T cells: a sorted CD56 or NKG2C T cell subset, CD4+ or CD8+ T cells, or bulk PBMC T cells (not recorded which). Here the chain combines TRBV11-2 and TRBJ2-3; TCRdb returns TRBD2, unconfirmable since there is no DNA. This receptor was taken from a woman aged 50 to 60 in good health. Donor details come from another sample of the same person, matched by shared clones. The CDR3 protein sequence reads: CASSFLHPSGRVRDTQYF.